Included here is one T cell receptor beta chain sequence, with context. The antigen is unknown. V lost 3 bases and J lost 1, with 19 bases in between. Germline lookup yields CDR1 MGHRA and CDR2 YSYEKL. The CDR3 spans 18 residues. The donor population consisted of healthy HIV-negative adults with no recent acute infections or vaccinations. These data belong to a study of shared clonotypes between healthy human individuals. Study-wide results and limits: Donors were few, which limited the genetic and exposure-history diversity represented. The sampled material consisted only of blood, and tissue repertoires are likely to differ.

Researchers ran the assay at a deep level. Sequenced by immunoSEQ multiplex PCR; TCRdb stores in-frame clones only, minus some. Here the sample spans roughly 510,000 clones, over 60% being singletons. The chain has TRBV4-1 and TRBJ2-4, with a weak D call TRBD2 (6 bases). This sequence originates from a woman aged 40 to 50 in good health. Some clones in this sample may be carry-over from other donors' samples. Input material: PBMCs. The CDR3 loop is CASSQGPLAGGAKNIQYF. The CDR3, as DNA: TGCGCCAGCAGCCAGGGCCCTCTAGCTGGGGGGGCCAAAAACATTCAGTACTTC.